This T cell receptor beta chain was retrieved from a study of blood T cell repertoires in COVID-19. Study-level information: Sites across the United States, Italy and Spain contributed samples from acute and convalescent COVID-19. Nucleic acid was either cDNA or gDNA, and it came from T cells, B-cell-depleted T cells, or PBMCs.

This study enrolled people aged about 18 to 100 from around 26 US geographic areas. Comment on this clone: Other DNA sequences in the sample encode the same CDR3.

Original methodology: Quantification of nucleated cells was approximated via reference gene primer amplification. TCRdb keeps only in-frame clones here, not all; method: immunoSEQ multiplex PCR. The DNA was the basis for D and trimming; V, J and clone size are from that table. Of just over 300,000 clones in the sample, around 89% were seen once. CDR3 length: 14 residues. J lost 2 bases, V lost 5 bases, and 3 bases had no gene match. Looked up from germline, CDR1 is SEHNR and CDR2 is FQNEAQ (reference sequence). This chain joins TRBV7-9 and TRBJ1-5; 7 bases are a match to TRBD1. This receptor was obtained from a woman younger than 30 with acute COVID-19. Sequencing was performed on PBMCs or T cells enriched from blood (not recorded which). CDR3 nucleotide sequence: TGTGCCAGCAGCCTCACAGGGGGCAATCAGCCCCAGCATTTT. Protein: CASSLTGGNQPQHF. The entire variable domain, with the rest obtained from reference TRBV7-9 and TRBJ1-5, is as follows: DTGVSQNPRHKITKRGQNVTFRCDPISEHNRLYWYRQTLGQGPEFLTYFQNEAQLEKSRLLSDRFSAERPKGSFSTLEIQRTEQGDSAMYLCASSLTGGNQPQHFGDGTRLSIL.